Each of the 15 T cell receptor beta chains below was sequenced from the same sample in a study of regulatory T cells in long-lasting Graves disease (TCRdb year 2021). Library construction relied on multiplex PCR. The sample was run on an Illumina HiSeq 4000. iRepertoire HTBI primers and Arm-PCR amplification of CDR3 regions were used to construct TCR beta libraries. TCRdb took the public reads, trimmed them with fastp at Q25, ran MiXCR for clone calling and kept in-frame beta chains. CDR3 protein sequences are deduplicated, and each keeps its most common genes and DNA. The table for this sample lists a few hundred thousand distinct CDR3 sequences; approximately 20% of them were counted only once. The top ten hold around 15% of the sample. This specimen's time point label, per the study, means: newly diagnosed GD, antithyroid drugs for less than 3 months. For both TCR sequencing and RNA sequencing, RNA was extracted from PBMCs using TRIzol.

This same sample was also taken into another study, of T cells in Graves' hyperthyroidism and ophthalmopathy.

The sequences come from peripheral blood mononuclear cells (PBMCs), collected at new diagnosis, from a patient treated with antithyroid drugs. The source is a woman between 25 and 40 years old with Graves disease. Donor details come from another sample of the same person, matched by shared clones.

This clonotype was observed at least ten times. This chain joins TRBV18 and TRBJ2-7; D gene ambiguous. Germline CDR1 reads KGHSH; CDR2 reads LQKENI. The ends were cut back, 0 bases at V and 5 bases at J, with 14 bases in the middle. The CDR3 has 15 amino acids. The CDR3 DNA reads TGTGCCAGCTCACCACCCCGGACGGCCCCCCACGAGCAGTACTTC. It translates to CASSPPRTAPHEQYF.

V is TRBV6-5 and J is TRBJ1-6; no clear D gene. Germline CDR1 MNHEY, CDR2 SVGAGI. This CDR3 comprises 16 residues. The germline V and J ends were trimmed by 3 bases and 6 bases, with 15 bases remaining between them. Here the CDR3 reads CASSYQRPGLNSPLHF. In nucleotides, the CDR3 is TGTGCCAGCAGTTATCAACGGCCCGGACTTAATTCACCCCTCCACTTT.

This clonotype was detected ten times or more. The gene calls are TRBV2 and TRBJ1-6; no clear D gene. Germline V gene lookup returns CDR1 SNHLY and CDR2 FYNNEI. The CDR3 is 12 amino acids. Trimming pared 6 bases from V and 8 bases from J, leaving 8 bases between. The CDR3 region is CASRTDYSPLHF. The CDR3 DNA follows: TGTGCCAGCAGGACTGACTATTCACCCCTCCACTTT.

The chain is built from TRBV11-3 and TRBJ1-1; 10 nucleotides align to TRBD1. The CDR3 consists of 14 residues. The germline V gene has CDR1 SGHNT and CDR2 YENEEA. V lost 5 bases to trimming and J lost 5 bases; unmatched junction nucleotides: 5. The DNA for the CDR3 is TGTGCCAGCAGCCAGGACAGGGGGAGGACTGAAGCTTTCTTT. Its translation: CASSQDRGRTEAFF.

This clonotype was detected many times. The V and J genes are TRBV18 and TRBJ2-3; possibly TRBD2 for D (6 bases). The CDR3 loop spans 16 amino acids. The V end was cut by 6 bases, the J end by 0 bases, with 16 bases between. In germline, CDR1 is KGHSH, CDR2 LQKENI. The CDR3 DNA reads TGTGCCAGCTCCCCGCGGGGAACAGGCAGCACAGATACGCAGTATTTT. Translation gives CASSPRGTGSTDTQYF.

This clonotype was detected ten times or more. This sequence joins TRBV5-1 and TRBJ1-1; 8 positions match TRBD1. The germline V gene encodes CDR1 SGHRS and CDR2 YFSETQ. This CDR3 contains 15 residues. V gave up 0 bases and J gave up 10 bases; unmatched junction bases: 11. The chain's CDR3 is CASSLAANRGAAAFF. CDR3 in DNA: TGCGCCAGCAGCTTGGCCGCAAACAGGGGGGCTGCAGCTTTCTTT.

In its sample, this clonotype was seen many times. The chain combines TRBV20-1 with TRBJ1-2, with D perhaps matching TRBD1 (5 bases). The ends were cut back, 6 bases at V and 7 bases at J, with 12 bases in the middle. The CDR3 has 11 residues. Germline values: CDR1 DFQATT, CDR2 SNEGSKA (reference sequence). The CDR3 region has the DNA TGCAGTGCCCCCTCAGGGATTGGCTACACCTTC. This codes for CSAPSGIGYTF.

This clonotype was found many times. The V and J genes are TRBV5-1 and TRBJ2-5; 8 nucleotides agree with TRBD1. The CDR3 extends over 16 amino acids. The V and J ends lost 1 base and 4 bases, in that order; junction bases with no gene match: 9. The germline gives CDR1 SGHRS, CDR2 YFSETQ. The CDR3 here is CASSLTGGRAPETQYF. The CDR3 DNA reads TGCGCCAGCAGCTTGACAGGGGGGAGAGCTCCAGAGACCCAGTACTTC.

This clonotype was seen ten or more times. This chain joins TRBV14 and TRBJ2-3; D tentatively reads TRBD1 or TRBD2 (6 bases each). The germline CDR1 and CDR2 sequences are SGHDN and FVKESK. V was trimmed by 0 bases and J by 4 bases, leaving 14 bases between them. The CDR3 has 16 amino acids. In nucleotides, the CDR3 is TGTGCCAGCAGCCAAGATATGAACAGGGAGGCAGATACGCAGTATTTT. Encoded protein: CASSQDMNREADTQYF.

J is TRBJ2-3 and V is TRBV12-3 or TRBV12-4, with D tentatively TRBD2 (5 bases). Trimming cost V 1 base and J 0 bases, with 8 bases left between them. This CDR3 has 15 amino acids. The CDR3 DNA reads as TGTGCCAGCAGTTTAGTAGCGCGTAGCACAGATACGCAGTATTTT. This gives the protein CASSLVARSTDTQYF.

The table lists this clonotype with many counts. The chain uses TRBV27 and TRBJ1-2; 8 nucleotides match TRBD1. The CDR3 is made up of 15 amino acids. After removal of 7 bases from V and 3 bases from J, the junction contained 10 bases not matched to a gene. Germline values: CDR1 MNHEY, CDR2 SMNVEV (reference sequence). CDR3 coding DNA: TGTGCCAGCACTTTCCACAGGGGGTCCCACTATGGCTACACCTTC. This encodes CASTFHRGSHYGYTF.

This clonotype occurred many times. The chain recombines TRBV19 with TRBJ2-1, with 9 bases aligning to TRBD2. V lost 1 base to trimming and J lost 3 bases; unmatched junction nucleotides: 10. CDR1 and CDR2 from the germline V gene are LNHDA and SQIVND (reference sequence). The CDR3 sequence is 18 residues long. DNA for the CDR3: TGTGCCAGTAGTATAGGCGGGGGGGTTTGGGGGAACTACAATGAGCAGTTCTTC. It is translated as CASSIGGGVWGNYNEQFF.

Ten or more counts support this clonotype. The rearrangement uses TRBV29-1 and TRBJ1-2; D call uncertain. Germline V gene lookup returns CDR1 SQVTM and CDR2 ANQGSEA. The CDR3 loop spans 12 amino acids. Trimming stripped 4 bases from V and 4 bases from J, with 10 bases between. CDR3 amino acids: CSVVGEGYGYTF. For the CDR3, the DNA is TGCAGCGTTGTCGGGGAAGGCTATGGCTACACCTTC.

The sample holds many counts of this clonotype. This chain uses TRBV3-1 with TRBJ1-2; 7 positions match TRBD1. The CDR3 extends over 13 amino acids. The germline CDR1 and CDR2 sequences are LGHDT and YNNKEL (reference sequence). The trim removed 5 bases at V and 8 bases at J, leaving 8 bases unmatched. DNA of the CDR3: TGTGCCAGCAGCGTTCGACAGGGTTGGGGCTACACCTTC. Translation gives CASSVRQGWGYTF.

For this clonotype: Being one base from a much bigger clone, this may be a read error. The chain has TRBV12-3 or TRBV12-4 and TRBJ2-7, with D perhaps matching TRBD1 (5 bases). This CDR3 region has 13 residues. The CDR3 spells CVSSLQDPYEQYF. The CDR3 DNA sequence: TGTGTCAGCAGTTTACAGGATCCCTACGAGCAGTACTTC.